The clone carrying this TCR beta chain showed up just a few times. This specimen comes from a study of T-cell reconstitution after alpha-beta-depleted transplantation in children. Germline CDR1 reads DFQATT; CDR2 reads SNEGSKA (reference sequence). The CDR3 has 14 amino acids. The J segment lost 5 bases and the V segment lost 3 bases, leaving 4 bases of the junction unmatched. Preparation of the TCRbeta library was carried out with unique molecular identifiers. One entry per CDR3 protein, called by TCRdb with MiXCR from the PCR reads. The sample records about 500,000 distinct CDR3 sequences, around a third being singletons.

The sequencing used PBMCs from the stem cell graft donor, collected from the stem cell graft. The chain is built from TRBV20-1 and TRBJ1-1; 12 bases map to TRBD1. The source of this sequence is a human donor who donated a stem cell graft to a child with aplastic anemia. Written as DNA, the CDR3 is TGCAGTGCTAGGGGGACAGGGGGCAGGACTGAAGCTTTCTTT. This translates into CSARGTGGRTEAFF.